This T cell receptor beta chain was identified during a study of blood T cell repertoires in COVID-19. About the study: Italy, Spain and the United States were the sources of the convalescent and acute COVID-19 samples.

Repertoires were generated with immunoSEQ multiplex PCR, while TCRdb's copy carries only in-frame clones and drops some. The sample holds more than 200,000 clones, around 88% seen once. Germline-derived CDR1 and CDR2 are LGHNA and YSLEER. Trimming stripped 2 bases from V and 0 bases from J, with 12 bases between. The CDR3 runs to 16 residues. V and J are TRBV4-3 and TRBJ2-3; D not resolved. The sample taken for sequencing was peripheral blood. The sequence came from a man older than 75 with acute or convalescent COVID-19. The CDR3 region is CASSQRLDASTDTQYF. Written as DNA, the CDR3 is TGCGCCAGCAGCCAAAGACTTGACGCTAGCACAGATACGCAGTATTTT.